Following are 22 T cell receptor beta chains from one sample sequenced in a study of CD8 T cells in ankylosing spondylitis. TCRdb re-called the 5' RACE reads through MiXCR, storing one row per CDR3 protein. The table has under 150,000 distinct CDR3 sequences, over 7% seen once. Sequencing input: blood, either unsorted or a sorted T cell fraction (not recorded which). The receptors derive from a male donor with ankylosing spondylitis or in good health (not recorded which).

This clonotype was seen ten or more times. V gene TRBV4-1 combines with J gene TRBJ2-5; D is tentatively TRBD1 or TRBD2 (5 bases each). The CDR3 length is 16 residues. Trimming removed 5 bases from V and 0 bases from J, with 16 bases in between. Germline loops: CDR1 MGHRA, CDR2 YSYEKL. CDR3 sequence (DNA): TGCGCCAGCAGCAAACTCCAAATGGGGGACCAAGAGACCCAGTACTTC. Translation: CASSKLQMGDQETQYF.

In this sample, this clonotype turned up many times. The gene calls are TRBV4-3 and TRBJ2-7; no reliable D call. V was cut by 1 base and J by 7 bases, with 11 bases left in between. Germline-derived CDR1 and CDR2 are LGHNA and YSLEER. The CDR3 is 13 amino acids. CDR3: CASSQGSPREQYF. The CDR3 bases are TGCGCCAGCAGCCAAGGTTCGCCCAGAGAGCAGTACTTC.

This clonotype has a count of ten or more. The genes are TRBV29-1 and TRBJ2-5, with a tentative D call TRBD2 (5 bases). The CDR3 is 17 amino acids. The V gene lost 5 bases and the J gene lost 2 bases, with 24 bases spanning the gap. Germline lookup yields CDR1 SQVTM and CDR2 ANQGSEA. CDR3 in DNA: TGCAGCGTTCTTTCACCTCGGCGGGTGGAATATCAAGAGACCCAGTACTTC. Translating it yields CSVLSPRRVEYQETQYF.

This clonotype was seen a handful of times. The V call is TRBV7-2, the J call TRBJ2-1, with a weak D call TRBD2 (5 bases). The V end was cut by 5 bases, the J end by 0 bases, with 8 bases between. This CDR3 is 14 amino acids long. Germline CDR1 SGHTA, CDR2 FQGNSA. The CDR3 bases are TGTGCCAGCAGCCCCCGGGGCTCCTACAATGAGCAGTTCTTC. The encoded protein is CASSPRGSYNEQFF. The full variable domain, in which reference TRBV7-2 and TRBJ2-1 provide the parts outside the CDR3, is GAGVSQSPSNKVTEKGKDVELRCDPISGHTALYWYRQSLGQGLEFLIYFQGNSAPDKSGLPSDRFSAERTGGSVSTLTIQRTQQEDSAVYLCASSPRGSYNEQFFGPGTRLTVL.

The chain has TRBV25-1 and TRBJ2-7, with 9 nucleotides matching TRBD2. Germline V gene lookup returns CDR1 MGHDK and CDR2 SYGVNS. Unmatched junction bases numbered 20, after V lost 4 bases and J lost 7 bases. The CDR3 consists of 18 residues. The DNA of the CDR3 is TGTGCCAGCAGTGCCCCTGTGACGGCTAGCGGGACTTCGGGAGAGCAGTACTTC. Its protein product is CASSAPVTASGTSGEQYF.

The gene calls are TRBV20-1 and TRBJ1-2, with D perhaps matching TRBD1 (5 bases). V dropped 4 bases and J dropped 2 bases, with 8 bases sitting between them. Germline CDR1 and CDR2: DFQATT and SNEGSKA (reference sequence). CDR3 length equals 12 residues. The CDR3 reads CSAIGGNYGYTF. CDR3 coding DNA: TGCAGTGCTATTGGGGGGAACTATGGCTACACCTTC.

This clonotype was detected a few times. The chain recombines TRBV4-2 with TRBJ2-3; D unresolved. The germline gives CDR1 LGHNA, CDR2 YNFKEQ. The germline V and J ends were trimmed by 0 bases and 4 bases, with 14 bases remaining between them. This CDR3 is built from 16 residues. CDR3: CASSQDSQSVPDTQYF. The CDR3 bases are TGTGCCAGCAGCCAAGACAGCCAGTCGGTCCCAGATACGCAGTATTTT.

This clonotype occurred many times. Without the conserved terminal phenylalanine or tryptophan, this CDR3 likely stems from a read error. The DNA is omitted, as the CDR3 cannot be located on it reliably, and the CDR3 follows TCRdb's listing. The genes are TRBV20-1 and TRBJ1-2; the D call of TRBD1 is as the table states it, not checked on the DNA. Germline V gene lookup returns CDR1 DFQATT and CDR2 SNEGSKA (reference sequence). The CDR3 is 12 residues long, counting both termini. The CDR3 protein is CSGRPGSKAPLL.

This clonotype has ten or more counts. The chain combines TRBV20-1 with TRBJ2-4; D remains ambiguous. V lost 0 bases to trimming and J lost 3 bases, with 9 bases between them. CDR1 DFQATT and CDR2 SNEGSKA come from the germline V gene (reference sequence). This CDR3 spans 14 amino acids. The CDR3: CSARDRLIKNIQYF. DNA of the CDR3: TGCAGTGCTAGAGACAGGTTGATCAAAAACATTCAGTACTTC.

The V call is TRBV7-8, the J call TRBJ2-7, with D possibly being TRBD2 (6 bases). With 1 base removed from V and 6 bases from J, the gap between germline ends came to 10 bases. In germline, CDR1 is SGHVS, CDR2 FQNEAQ. This CDR3 spans 13 amino acids. This chain's CDR3 is CASSLGREVEQYF. The CDR3 DNA reads as TGTGCCAGCAGCTTAGGCAGGGAGGTCGAGCAGTACTTC.

This sequence joins TRBV7-9 and TRBJ2-1; D unresolved. CDR1 and CDR2 from the germline V gene are SEHNR and FQNEAQ (reference sequence). Deletions cut 0 bases from V and 5 bases from J, with 2 bases between. This CDR3 comprises 12 residues. CDR3 in DNA: TGTGCCAGCAGCTTAGCCCACAATGAGCAGTTCTTC. Amino acid sequence: CASSLAHNEQFF. Full variable domain (outside the CDR3, taken from reference TRBV7-9 and TRBJ2-1): DTGVSQNPRHKITKRGQNVTFRCDPISEHNRLYWYRQTLGQGPEFLTYFQNEAQLEKSRLLSDRFSAERPKGSFSTLEIQRTEQGDSAMYLCASSLAHNEQFFGPGTRLTVL.

This sequence joins TRBV20-1 and TRBJ2-5; unclear D gene. Germline V gene sequence: CDR1 DFQATT, CDR2 SNEGSKA (reference sequence). The V and J ends lost 5 bases and 9 bases respectively, with 19 bases between them. This CDR3 has 13 residues. The CDR3 nucleotides read TGCAGTGCTCCCTCGGGCGGCCCCGCGGCCCAGTACTTC. It encodes CSAPSGGPAAQYF.

This chain connects TRBV2 to TRBJ2-3, with unresolved D. Germline-derived CDR1 and CDR2 are SNHLY and FYNNEI. CDR3 length: 15 amino acids. The germline V and J ends were trimmed by 6 bases and 0 bases, with 13 bases remaining between them. CDR3: CASRLQALSTDTQYF. CDR3 coding DNA: TGTGCCAGCAGGTTGCAGGCCCTTAGCACAGATACGCAGTATTTT.

This clonotype was seen many times. The rearrangement links TRBV6-2 or TRBV6-3 to TRBJ2-5, with D unclear. Germline V gene data show CDR1 as MNHEY and CDR2 as SVGEGT. Trimming took off 8 bases at V and 5 bases at J, with 12 bases between the two ends. The CDR3 totals 12 residues. The CDR3, as DNA: TGTGCCAGCTCAAGGACCATCGAGACCCAGTACTTC. Residues: CASSRTIETQYF.

In this sample, this clonotype turned up many times. The chain has TRBV29-1 and TRBJ1-1, with D perhaps matching TRBD1 (5 bases). The V end lost 3 bases, the J end lost 7 bases, and 12 bases lay between the germline ends. Germline V lookup: CDR1 SQVTM, CDR2 ANQGSEA. The CDR3 runs to 12 residues. The CDR3 DNA reads TGCAGCGTTGACGACAGATCGGGTGAAGCTTTCTTT. Translated, it gives CSVDDRSGEAFF.

The V call is TRBV5-5, the J call TRBJ2-7, with D perhaps matching TRBD2 (6 bases). The CDR3 is 15 residues long. Germline V gives CDR1 SGHKS, CDR2 YYEKEE (reference sequence). V lost 2 bases to trimming and J lost 2 bases, with 14 bases between them. CDR3 protein: CASSFPAGVTYEQYF. The CDR3 bases are TGTGCCAGCAGCTTTCCAGCGGGCGTGACCTACGAGCAGTACTTC. The entire variable domain, with the rest obtained from reference TRBV5-5 and TRBJ2-7, is as follows: DAGVTQSPTHLIKTRGQQVTLRCSPISGHKSVSWYQQVLGQGPQFIFQYYEKEERGRGNFPDRFSARQFPNYSSELNVNALLLGDSALYLCASSFPAGVTYEQYFGPGTRLTVT.

On this clonotype itself: Being one base from a much bigger clone, this may be a read error. The chain has TRBV2 and TRBJ2-1; 14 bases match TRBD2. Germline loops: CDR1 SNHLY, CDR2 FYNNEI. The CDR3 extends over 18 amino acids. CDR3 nucleotides: TGTACCAGCAGTTTGGGACTAGCGGGAGTTGGGTCCTACAATGAGCAGTTCTTC. Protein product: CTSSLGLAGVGSYNEQFF. The full variable domain, with the rest looked up from reference TRBV2 and TRBJ2-1, is EPEVTQTPSHQVTQMGQEVILRCVPISNHLYFYWYRQILGQKVEFLVSFYNNEISEKSEIFDDQFSVERPDGSNFTLKIRSTKLEDSAMYFCTSSLGLAGVGSYNEQFFGPGTRLTVL.

This clonotype occurred many times. This chain uses TRBV29-1 with TRBJ2-2, with D possibly being TRBD1 (5 bases). This CDR3 contains 15 residues. Trimming left V 5 bases short and J 1 base short, with 14 bases between. Germline V lookup: CDR1 SQVTM, CDR2 ANQGSEA. The CDR3 region is CSVKTALVNTGELFF. DNA for the CDR3: TGCAGCGTTAAGACAGCCCTGGTGAACACCGGGGAGCTGTTTTTT.

This clonotype was seen at least ten times. The chain recombines TRBV29-1 with TRBJ2-1; 8 nucleotides agree with TRBD1. The V segment lost 7 bases and the J segment 12 bases; nucleotides outside the gene matches: 17. The CDR3 sequence is 14 residues long. Germline V gene lookup returns CDR1 SQVTM and CDR2 ANQGSEA. In nucleotides, the CDR3 is TGCAGCGCTCCGGACAGGGAGACTGGTTATGCGCAGTTCTTC. Translating it yields CSAPDRETGYAQFF.

In this sample, this clonotype turned up many times. The CDR3 DNA is TGTGCCAGCAGTCACCGGACTAGCCCGGCCAATGAGCAGTTCTTC. It specifies CASSHRTSPANEQFF. The V gene is TRBV28, the J gene TRBJ2-1, with 8 bases matching TRBD2. The CDR3 consists of 15 residues. Per the germline V gene, CDR1 is MDHEN and CDR2 is SYDVKM. Germline trimming cut 5 bases from V and 6 bases from J; bases unmatched to any gene: 9. Filled out from reference TRBV28 and TRBJ2-1, the complete variable domain reads DVKVTQSSRYLVKRTGEKVFLECVQDMDHENMFWYRQDPGLGLRLIYFSYDVKMKEKGDIPEGYSVSREKKERFSLILESASTNQTSMYLCASSHRTSPANEQFFGPGTRLTVL.

This clonotype was seen a few times. The chain has TRBV18 and TRBJ2-1; D uncertain. V lost 1 base and J lost 9, with 13 bases in between. CDR1 is KGHSH, CDR2 LQKENI, per germline. The CDR3 sequence is 14 residues long. The DNA for the CDR3 is TGTGCCAGCTCACCACGTGGCACTATTGGTGAGCAGTTCTTC. This codes for CASSPRGTIGEQFF.

This clonotype was seen repeatedly, ten times or more. The V and J genes are TRBV20-1 and TRBJ2-5, with 9 positions matching TRBD1. V lost 6 bases to trimming and J lost 5 bases; unmatched junction nucleotides: 7. The CDR3 consists of 13 residues. Germline V gives CDR1 DFQATT, CDR2 SNEGSKA (reference sequence). DNA of the CDR3: TGCAGTGCGCAACAGGGGGCTGGGGAGACCCAGTACTTC. Translated: CSAQQGAGETQYF.